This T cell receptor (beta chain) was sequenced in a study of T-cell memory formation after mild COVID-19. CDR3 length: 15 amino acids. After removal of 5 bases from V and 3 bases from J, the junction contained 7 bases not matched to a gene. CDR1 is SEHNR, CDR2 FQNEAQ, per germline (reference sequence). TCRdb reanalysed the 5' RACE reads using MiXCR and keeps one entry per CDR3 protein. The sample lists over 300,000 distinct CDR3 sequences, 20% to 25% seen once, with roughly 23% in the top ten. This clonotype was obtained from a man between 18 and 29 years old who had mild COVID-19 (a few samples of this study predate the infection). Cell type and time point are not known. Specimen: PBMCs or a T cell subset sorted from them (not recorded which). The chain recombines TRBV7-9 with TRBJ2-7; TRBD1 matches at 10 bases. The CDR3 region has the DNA TGTGCCAGCAGCCTCGGGACAGGGGTTTTCTACGAGCAGTACGTC. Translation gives CASSLGTGVFYEQYV.